Each of the 12 T cell receptor beta chains below was sequenced from the same sample in a study of CD8 T cells in ankylosing spondylitis. TCRdb re-called the 5' RACE reads through MiXCR, storing one row per CDR3 protein. This sample has around 28,000 distinct CDR3 sequences, with about 31% found just once. The sample consisted of synovial fluid, either unsorted or a sorted T cell fraction (not recorded which). The receptor set was obtained from a male donor with ankylosing spondylitis.

The chain uses TRBV12-3 or TRBV12-4 and TRBJ2-7; D not resolved. Trimming removed 3 bases at V and 2 bases at J, with 8 bases between. CDR3 size: 13 residues. The CDR3 bases are TGTGCCAGCAGTTTTGGCTGGACCTACGAGCAGTACTTC. As protein: CASSFGWTYEQYF.

V gene TRBV7-2 combines with J gene TRBJ2-1; 11 bases are shared with TRBD2. Germline V gene lookup returns CDR1 SGHTA and CDR2 FQGNSA. J lost 2 bases, V lost 4 bases, and 4 bases had no gene match. The CDR3 is 16 amino acids. The chain's CDR3 is CASSSLAGGPYNEQFF. In DNA form, the CDR3 reads TGTGCCAGCAGCTCATTAGCGGGAGGGCCCTACAATGAGCAGTTCTTC.

There are many counts of this clonotype. CDR3 protein: CASSPGGYNEQFF. In DNA, the CDR3 is TGTGCCAGCTCACCGGGCGGGTACAATGAGCAGTTCTTC. This rearrangement joins TRBV18 to TRBJ2-1, with TRBD2 as a possible D gene (5 bases). Germline V gene data show CDR1 as KGHSH and CDR2 as LQKENI. This CDR3 has 13 amino acids. The V end lost 3 bases, the J end lost 4 bases, and 7 bases lay between the germline ends.

This clonotype has at least ten counts. The chain carries TRBV29-1 and TRBJ2-2, with 9 bases matching TRBD2. From germline, CDR1 is SQVTM and CDR2 ANQGSEA. J gave up 6 bases and V 3 bases, and 8 bases lay outside the gene matches. The length of the CDR3 is 15 residues. The DNA for the CDR3 is TGCAGCGTTGACGGAGCGGGAGGAACTTCCGGGGAGCTGTTTTTT. This sequence encodes CSVDGAGGTSGELFF.

Ten or more counts support this clonotype. This chain connects TRBV4-1 to TRBJ2-3, with D hard to call. The ends were cut back, 4 bases at V and 5 bases at J, with 10 bases in the middle. Germline values: CDR1 MGHRA, CDR2 YSYEKL. The CDR3 is made up of 13 amino acids. DNA for the CDR3: TGCGCCAGCAGCCTTAATAGTGGAGATACGCAGTATTTT. This gives the protein CASSLNSGDTQYF.

J is TRBJ1-6 and V is TRBV11-2; D call uncertain. This CDR3 is built from 14 residues. Between the trimmed V and J ends, which lost 3 bases and 14 bases, there was a span of 17 bases. The germline V gene has CDR1 SGHAT and CDR2 FQNNGV. The CDR3 DNA reads as TGTGCCAGCAGCTTTGGCAGTTCCCCAACCTCCCTCCACTTT. This encodes CASSFGSSPTSLHF.

This clonotype was picked up many times. This rearrangement joins TRBV15 to TRBJ2-3, with D perhaps TRBD2 (6 bases). Germline V gene lookup returns CDR1 LNHNV and CDR2 YYDKDF (reference sequence). V lost 1 base, J lost 1 base, and 15 bases lay in between. The CDR3 loop spans 17 amino acids. CDR3 in DNA: TGTGCCACCAGCAGAGGGTTGGCTAGCGAAGGCACAGATACGCAGTATTTT. Encoded protein: CATSRGLASEGTDTQYF.

This clonotype has a handful of counts. The chain is built from TRBV20-1 and TRBJ2-5, with D possibly being TRBD2 (6 bases). The V gene lost 5 bases and the J gene lost 4 bases, with 17 bases spanning the gap. Germline V gene data show CDR1 as DFQATT and CDR2 as SNEGSKA (reference sequence). This CDR3 comprises 14 residues. CDR3 amino acids: CSASHSGKSETQYF. CDR3 sequence (DNA): TGCAGTGCTTCGCATAGCGGTAAATCAGAGACCCAGTACTTC.

This chain connects TRBV5-6 to TRBJ2-7; D may be TRBD1 (5 bases). V lost 1 base to trimming and J lost 2 bases, with 7 bases between them. Germline-derived CDR1 and CDR2 are SGHDT and YYEEEE. CDR3 size: 13 residues. The CDR3 DNA is TGTGCCAGCAGCTTGCTGACAGCCTACGAGCAGTACTTC. It translates to CASSLLTAYEQYF.

V and J are TRBV19 and TRBJ1-5; the D gene is possibly TRBD1 (6 bases). There are 15 residues in the CDR3. Trimming took 6 bases from V and 0 from J, leaving 12 bases between them. Germline lookup yields CDR1 LNHDA and CDR2 SQIVND (reference sequence). CDR3 region: CASRDSDYSNQPQHF. The CDR3 DNA reads TGTGCCAGTAGGGACAGCGATTATAGCAATCAGCCCCAGCATTTT.

The chain joins TRBV24-1 to TRBJ2-5; 15 nucleotides agree with TRBD2. Germline lookup yields CDR1 KGHDR and CDR2 SFDVKD. With 3 bases clipped from V and 2 bases from J, the junction kept 9 bases outside the gene matches. The CDR3 runs to 19 residues. CDR3 nucleotide sequence: TGTGCCACCAGTGATCCCGGACTAGCGGGAGGGCCGGGTCAAGAGACCCAGTACTTC. Translated: CATSDPGLAGGPGQETQYF.

The chain joins TRBV19 to TRBJ2-7, with D possibly matching TRBD1 (6 bases). This CDR3 is built from 15 residues. CDR1 and CDR2 from the germline V gene are LNHDA and SQIVND (reference sequence). V gave up 3 bases and J gave up 2 bases, with 14 bases separating them. CDR3 sequence: CASSMGQHITYEQYF. The CDR3, as DNA: TGTGCCAGTAGTATGGGACAACACATCACCTACGAGCAGTACTTC.